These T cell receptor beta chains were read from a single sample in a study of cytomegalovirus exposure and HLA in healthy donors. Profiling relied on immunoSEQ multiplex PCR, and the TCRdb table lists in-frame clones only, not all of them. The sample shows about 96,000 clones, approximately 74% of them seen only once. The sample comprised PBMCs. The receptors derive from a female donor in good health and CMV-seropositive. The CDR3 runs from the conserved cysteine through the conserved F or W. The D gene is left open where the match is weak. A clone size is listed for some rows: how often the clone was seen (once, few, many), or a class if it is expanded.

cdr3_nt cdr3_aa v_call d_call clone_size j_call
TGCGCCAGCAGCTTGGCAGGGCGAAATCAGCCCCAGCATTTT CASSLAGRNQPQHF TRBV5-1 - - TRBJ1-5
TGTGCCAGCAGCAGGAATGATGAGCAGTTCTTC CASSRNDEQFF TRBV6-5 - - TRBJ2-1
TGTGCCAGCAGCGGATCCGGGACAGGTGAGGCTGAAGCTTTCTTT CASSGSGTGEAEAFF TRBV9 TRBD1 - TRBJ1-1
TGTGCCAGCAGCCAGGGGTTGAGGACTAGCGGGAGACGGAGCACAGATACGCAGTATTTT CASSQGLRTSGRRSTDTQYF TRBV7-8 TRBD2 - TRBJ2-3
TGTGCCAGCAGCTTCTATCCTCGGGAGAATACGCAGTATTTT CASSFYPRENTQYF TRBV7-9 - - TRBJ2-3
TGTGCCAGCAGGGCCTCGATAACAGGGGGCGGGCAGTACTTC CASRASITGGGQYF TRBV28 TRBD1 - TRBJ2-7
TGTGCCAGCAGTACCCGGACAGGGGGCCTGTATAATTCACCCCTCCACTTT CASSTRTGGLYNSPLHF TRBV28 TRBD1 - TRBJ1-6
TGTGCCAGCAGCTTAGGGTATGACAGGGGTTACGAGCAGTACTTC CASSLGYDRGYEQYF TRBV7-2 TRBD1 - TRBJ2-7
TGTGCCAGCAGTCCGGACAGGGCGGGCAATCAGCCCCAGCATTTT CASSPDRAGNQPQHF TRBV6-5 TRBD1 - TRBJ1-5
TGCGCCAGCAGCTTGAGCGACAGGTCACAGTTCTTC CASSLSDRSQFF TRBV5-1 - - TRBJ2-1
TGTGCCTGGAGGGCCGGGACAGGGGGTCGAGGCTACACCTTC CAWRAGTGGRGYTF TRBV30 TRBD1 - TRBJ1-2
TGTGCCTGGAGTGTAAGGCAGGCGGAGACCCAGTACTTC CAWSVRQAETQYF TRBV30 - - TRBJ2-5
TGTGCCAGCAGCCCACCTAGCGGGAGCTCCTACGAGCAGTACTTC CASSPPSGSSYEQYF TRBV7-2 TRBD2 - TRBJ2-7
TGCGCCAGCAGCCAAGCACTAGCGGGAGGGCGTTCCCCTCGTTACAATGAGCAGTTCTTC CASSQALAGGRSPRYNEQFF TRBV4-3 TRBD2 once TRBJ2-1
TGTGCCAGCAGCCCCTGGTCTAGGAGCGGACGGGACAAAAACATTCAGTACTTC CASSPWSRSGRDKNIQYF TRBV5-6 - many TRBJ2-4
TGTGCCAGCACTCCGGGACAGGGCTATGGCTACACCTTC CASTPGQGYGYTF TRBV25-1 TRBD1 once TRBJ1-2
TGCAGCGTTGTACAGGGGGCGTTCGGGGAGCTGTTTTTT CSVVQGAFGELFF TRBV29-1 TRBD1 - TRBJ2-2
TGTGCCAGCAGTGGACCCCCCGCAGGGGAGACCCAGTACTTC CASSGPPAGETQYF TRBV27 - - TRBJ2-5
TGTGCCAGCAGTGGACCTTCGACAGCTACCTACGAGCAGTACTTC CASSGPSTATYEQYF TRBV6-1 - - TRBJ2-7
TGCAGCGTTAGGGACACCCACGAGCAGTACTTC CSVRDTHEQYF TRBV29-1 - - TRBJ2-7
TGCAGCGTTGGTGGGCTAGCGGTACTGAACTACAATGAGCAGTTCTTC CSVGGLAVLNYNEQFF TRBV29-1 TRBD2 few TRBJ2-1
TGTGCCTGGAGTGTAGAGCGGGGAGTGGGGAGCATGTCTGAAGCTTTCTTT CAWSVERGVGSMSEAFF TRBV30 - - TRBJ1-1
TGTGCCAGCAGCTTCTGGACAGCACGAACCTACGAGCAGTACTTC CASSFWTARTYEQYF TRBV13 - - TRBJ2-7
TGTGCCAGCAGCTCGACCCCGAGGCCCAACACTGAAGCTTTCTTT CASSSTPRPNTEAFF TRBV5-4 - - TRBJ1-1
TGCAGCGTTGCGGGGAACAGGGACAATGAGCAGTTCTTC CSVAGNRDNEQFF TRBV29-1 - few TRBJ2-1
TGTGCCAGTAGTGGCTCCAATCAGCCCCAGCATTTT CASSGSNQPQHF TRBV19 - - TRBJ1-5
TGCGCCAGCAGCCAAGATACGAGGACAGGGGCTGGACAGCCCCAGCATTTT CASSQDTRTGAGQPQHF TRBV4-3 TRBD1 - TRBJ1-5
TGTGCCAGCAGCCTTGACAGGGGGTCTGGTGGCTACACCTTC CASSLDRGSGGYTF TRBV13 TRBD1 few TRBJ1-2
TGTGCCTGGAGTGTAATGGACAGGGTGGCGGGGCAGTACTTC CAWSVMDRVAGQYF TRBV30 TRBD1 once TRBJ2-7
TGCGCCAGCAGCCAATCCCACCTAGCGGGAGGCCACGAGCAGTACTTC CASSQSHLAGGHEQYF TRBV4-3 TRBD2 - TRBJ2-7
TGTGCCAGCAGTTTTCGAAGACAGGGAGATACGCAGTATTTT CASSFRRQGDTQYF TRBV6-5 TRBD1 - TRBJ2-3
TGTGCCAGCAGTTACTCTTACGGCGGAGCCTACGAGCAGTACTTC CASSYSYGGAYEQYF TRBV6-6 - - TRBJ2-7
TGTGCCTGGAACAGACTAGCGGGAAGGAGGAACGAGCAGTACTTC CAWNRLAGRRNEQYF TRBV30 TRBD2 - TRBJ2-7
TGCGCCAGCAGCCAAGATCTAGCGGGGCCCTACAATGAGCAGTTCTTC CASSQDLAGPYNEQFF TRBV4-3 TRBD2 - TRBJ2-1
TGCGCCAGCAGCCGGGACAGGGTTTTGGAAGGTCGGAACTACGAGCAGTACTTC CASSRDRVLEGRNYEQYF TRBV4-3 TRBD1 - TRBJ2-7
TGTGCCAGCAGCCGGGACATTCGTGGCTACACCTTC CASSRDIRGYTF TRBV28 - - TRBJ1-2
TGTGCCAGCTGGCCGGGACAGGGCCACTCTGGGGCCAACGTCCTGACTTTC CASWPGQGHSGANVLTF TRBV2 TRBD1 many TRBJ2-6
TGTGCCAGTAGACTTACTACTAACTATGGCTACACCTTC CASRLTTNYGYTF TRBV19 - - TRBJ1-2